These 18 T cell receptor beta chains came from one sample sequenced in a study of blood T cell repertoires in COVID-19 (dated by TCRdb to the early 2020s). Libraries were built with the immunoSEQ multiplex PCR assay. Held by TCRdb, this immuneACCESS table contains in-frame sequences only and omits some clones. Under half of the omission traces to an unresolved V gene where checked; the cause of the rest is unknown. The sample includes some 170,000 clones, with over 75% observed a single time. In total, the top ten clones hold around 1.2% of the sample. The source material was PBMCs or T cells enriched from blood (not recorded which). These receptors all come from a human donor with acute COVID-19. The donor label of this sample is uncertain.

This chain connects TRBV4-3 to TRBJ1-3; D uncertain. From germline, CDR1 is LGHNA and CDR2 YSLEER. Trimming removed 1 base from V and 6 bases from J, with 13 bases in between. This CDR3 has 15 amino acids. CDR3 nucleotide sequence: TGCGCCAGCAGCCAAGCGGTGGAGATTTCAAACACCATATATTTT. Translating gives CASSQAVEISNTIYF.

This chain joins TRBV25-1 and TRBJ1-3; D remains ambiguous. This CDR3 comprises 15 residues. With 2 bases removed from V and 4 bases from J, the gap between germline ends came to 12 bases. Germline lookup yields CDR1 MGHDK and CDR2 SYGVNS. This CDR3 is CASSEQEVRGNTIYF. As DNA, the CDR3 is TGTGCCAGCAGTGAACAGGAGGTGAGAGGAAACACCATATATTTT.

This rearrangement joins TRBV5-1 to TRBJ1-2; 9 bases are a match to TRBD1. The J segment lost 7 bases and the V segment lost 0 bases, leaving 10 bases of the junction unmatched. The CDR3 length is 16 residues. The germline CDR1 and CDR2 sequences are SGHRS and YFSETQ. The CDR3 DNA is TGCGCCAGCAGCTTGGTGGGACAGGGCTTGCAGGGTGGCTACACCTTC. It translates to CASSLVGQGLQGGYTF.

This clone was counted a single time. The chain recombines TRBV6-5 with TRBJ1-1; the match to TRBD1 covers 9 bases. The junction had 3 bases not matched to a gene; V was cut back by 0 bases and J by 4 bases. This CDR3 region has 15 residues. The V gene's germline CDR1 is MNHEY and CDR2 SVGAGI. The CDR3 here is CASSYSSTGGTEAFF. Written as DNA, the CDR3 is TGTGCCAGCAGTTACTCTTCGACAGGGGGCACTGAAGCTTTCTTT.

The chain combines TRBV12-5 with TRBJ1-1, with 7 bases lining up with TRBD1. The germline gives CDR1 LGHNT, CDR2 FRNRAP. V lost 4 bases and J lost 11; bases outside the gene matches: 22. The CDR3 consists of 17 residues. CDR3 sequence (DNA): TGTGCTAGTGGTTCGGGCCACTACCGGGACAGTAGGCAAGCGGCTTTCTTT. Translated, it gives CASGSGHYRDSRQAAFF.

The chain recombines TRBV14 with TRBJ2-1, with 8 bases lining up with TRBD1. CDR3 size: 16 residues. Losses at the gene ends were 1 base for V and 8 bases for J; bases not matched to a gene: 10. CDR1 SGHDN and CDR2 FVKESK come from the germline V gene. CDR3 amino acids: CASSQGQGRRAHEQFF. CDR3 bases: TGTGCCAGCAGCCAAGGACAGGGGAGGAGGGCACATGAGCAGTTCTTC. Filled out from reference TRBV14 and TRBJ2-1, the complete variable domain reads EAGVTQFPSHSVIEKGQTVTLRCDPISGHDNLYWYRRVMGKEIKFLLHFVKESKQDESGMPNNRFLAERTGGTYSTLKVQPAELEDSGVYFCASSQGQGRRAHEQFFGPGTRLTVL.

V is TRBV6-5 and J is TRBJ1-5, with 7 positions matching TRBD1. Trimming at V came to 8 bases and at J to 11 bases, leaving 9 bases not matched to a gene. Per germline, CDR1 MNHEY and CDR2 SVGAGI. The CDR3 is 12 amino acids. Here the CDR3 reads CASRQGPLAQHF. The CDR3 DNA reads as TGTGCCAGCCGACAGGGACCGTTGGCCCAGCATTTT.

This chain connects TRBV27 to TRBJ2-6; the D gene is possibly TRBD2 (5 bases). Germline V gene sequence: CDR1 MNHEY, CDR2 SMNVEV (reference sequence). The CDR3 totals 16 residues. The V gene lost 5 bases and the J gene lost 2 bases, with 13 bases spanning the gap. The CDR3 DNA reads as TGTGCCAGCAGTCCCCAATTGAGGGCTGGGGCCAACGTCCTGACTTTC. Its translation is CASSPQLRAGANVLTF.

For this clone: Other DNA sequences in the same sample also yield this CDR3. J is TRBJ2-3 and V is TRBV7-2, with 8 nucleotides matching TRBD2. This CDR3 spans 15 amino acids. Germline lookup yields CDR1 SGHTA and CDR2 FQGNSA. V was clipped by 0 bases and J by 5 bases; unmatched bases: 4. The CDR3 DNA sequence: TGTGCCAGCAGCTTAGCCGGGGGGGCGGGAGATACGCAGTATTTT. This codes for CASSLAGGAGDTQYF.

This chain uses TRBV6-2 or TRBV6-3 with TRBJ2-5, with a weak D call TRBD2 (7 bases). This CDR3 comprises 14 residues. V dropped 5 bases and J dropped 5 bases, with 15 bases sitting between them. CDR1 and CDR2 from the germline V gene are MNHEY and SVGEGT. The DNA of the CDR3 is TGTGCCAGCAGTAGGAGGGGGGGCTCGGAGACCCAGTACTTC. Residues: CASSRRGGSETQYF.

This clone was seen more than once but under ten times. CDR3 DNA sequence: TGTGCCAGCAGCGTAGGTGTGGATTCAGGAGAGCAGTACTTC. This gives the protein CASSVGVDSGEQYF. The chain carries TRBV9 and TRBJ2-7; unclear D gene. The germline gives CDR1 SGDLS, CDR2 YYNGEE. The CDR3 covers 14 residues. Trimming stripped 0 bases from V and 7 bases from J, with 14 bases between.

CDR3 protein: CASSQVSGQDLSYEQYF. The CDR3 DNA reads TGCGCCAGCAGCCAGGTCTCGGGACAGGATCTCTCCTACGAGCAGTACTTC. The chain links TRBV4-1 to TRBJ2-7, with TRBD1 matching 8 bases. Germline assignment: CDR1 MGHRA and CDR2 YSYEKL. The CDR3 consists of 17 residues. The J segment lost 0 bases and the V segment lost 3 bases, leaving 10 bases of the junction unmatched.

This chain connects TRBV2 to TRBJ2-1; a weak D match, TRBD2 (6 bases). V lost 8 bases, J lost 0 bases, and 11 bases lay in between. This CDR3 is built from 14 residues. The germline V gene encodes CDR1 SNHLY and CDR2 FYNNEI. The CDR3 protein is CASSTSFSYNEQFF. CDR3 nucleotides: TGTGCCAGCTCAACTAGCTTCTCCTACAATGAGCAGTTCTTC.

V gene TRBV27 combines with J gene TRBJ2-7; TRBD1 matches at 7 bases. The junction had 13 bases not matched to a gene; V was cut back by 6 bases and J by 2 bases. There are 16 residues in the CDR3. Germline CDR1 is MNHEY and CDR2 is SMNVEV (reference sequence). CDR3 in DNA: TGTGCCAGCAGCCCCTCACAGGGGATAAAGGCCTACGAGCAGTACTTC. Its translation: CASSPSQGIKAYEQYF.

This clone was detected once. This clone may be a read error of a much larger clone one base away. J is TRBJ1-5 and V is TRBV5-6; no definite D call. The germline V and J ends were trimmed by 5 bases and 0 bases, with 6 bases remaining between them. The CDR3 totals 13 residues. The germline gives CDR1 SGHDT, CDR2 YYEEEE. The CDR3 DNA reads as TGTGCCAGCAGTGTGTATAGCAATCAGCCCCAGCATTTT. Protein: CASSVYSNQPQHF.

J is TRBJ2-3 and V is TRBV4-3, with a tentative D call TRBD2 (5 bases). V lost 1 base, J lost 4 bases, and 21 bases lay in between. Germline CDR1 reads LGHNA; CDR2 reads YSLEER. This CDR3 contains 18 residues. Written as DNA, the CDR3 is TGCGCCAGCAGCCAAGGGGGTAGCGCGGGTGGGTCGGCAGATACGCAGTATTTT. Its translation is CASSQGGSAGGSADTQYF.

This chain connects TRBV24-1 to TRBJ2-3; 13 bases match TRBD2. Germline trimming cut 3 bases from V and 4 bases from J; bases unmatched to any gene: 3. Germline values: CDR1 KGHDR, CDR2 SFDVKD. The CDR3 runs 16 residues. The CDR3 reads CATSDTSGGAPDTQYF. For the CDR3, the DNA is TGTGCCACCAGTGATACTAGCGGGGGGGCCCCAGATACGCAGTATTTT.

This rearrangement joins TRBV4-2 to TRBJ1-2, with a tentative D call TRBD1 (5 bases). The CDR3 is 15 residues long. V was cut by 0 bases and J by 8 bases, with 16 bases left in between. Germline-derived CDR1 and CDR2 are LGHNA and YNFKEQ. CDR3 sequence reads: CASSQDQQGGWGYTF. CDR3 DNA sequence: TGTGCCAGCAGCCAAGATCAGCAGGGAGGTTGGGGCTACACCTTC.